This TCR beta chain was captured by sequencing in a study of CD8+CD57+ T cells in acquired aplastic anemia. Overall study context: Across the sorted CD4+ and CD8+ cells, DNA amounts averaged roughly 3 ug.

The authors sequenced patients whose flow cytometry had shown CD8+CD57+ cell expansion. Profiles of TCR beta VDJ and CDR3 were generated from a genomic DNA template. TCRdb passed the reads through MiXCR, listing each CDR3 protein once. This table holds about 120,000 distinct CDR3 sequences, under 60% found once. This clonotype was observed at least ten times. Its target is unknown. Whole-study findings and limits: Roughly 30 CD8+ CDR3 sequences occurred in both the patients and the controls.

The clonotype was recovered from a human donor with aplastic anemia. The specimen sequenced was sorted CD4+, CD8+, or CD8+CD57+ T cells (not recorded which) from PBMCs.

CDR3 bases: TGTGCCAGCAGCCAAGTGGGGGATGAAGCTTTCTTT. It translates to CASSQVGDEAFF. The chain joins TRBV3-1 to TRBJ1-1; perhaps TRBD1 as D (5 bases). Germline CDR1 is LGHDT and CDR2 is YNNKEL (reference sequence). The V gene lost 1 base and the J gene lost 7 bases, with 7 bases spanning the gap. The length of the CDR3 is 12 residues.